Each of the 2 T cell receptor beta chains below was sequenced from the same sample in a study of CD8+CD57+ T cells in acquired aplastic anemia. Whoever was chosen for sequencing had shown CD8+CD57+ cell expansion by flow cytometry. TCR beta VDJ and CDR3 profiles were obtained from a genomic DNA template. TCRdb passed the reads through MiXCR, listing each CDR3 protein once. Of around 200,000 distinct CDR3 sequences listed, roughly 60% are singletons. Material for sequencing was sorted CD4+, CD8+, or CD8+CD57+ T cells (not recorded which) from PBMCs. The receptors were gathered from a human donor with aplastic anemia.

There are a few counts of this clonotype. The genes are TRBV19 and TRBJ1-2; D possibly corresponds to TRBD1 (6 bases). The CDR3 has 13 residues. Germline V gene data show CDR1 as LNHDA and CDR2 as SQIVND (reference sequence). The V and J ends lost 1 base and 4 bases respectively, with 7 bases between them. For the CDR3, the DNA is TGTGCCAGTAGTATAGGGACAGCCTATGGCTACACCTTC. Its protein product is CASSIGTAYGYTF. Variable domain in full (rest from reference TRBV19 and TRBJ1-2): DGGITQSPKYLFRKEGQNVTLSCEQNLNHDAMYWYRQDPGQGLRLIYYSQIVNDFQKGDIAEGYSVSREKKESFPLTVTSAQKNPTAFYLCASSIGTAYGYTFGSGTRLTVV.

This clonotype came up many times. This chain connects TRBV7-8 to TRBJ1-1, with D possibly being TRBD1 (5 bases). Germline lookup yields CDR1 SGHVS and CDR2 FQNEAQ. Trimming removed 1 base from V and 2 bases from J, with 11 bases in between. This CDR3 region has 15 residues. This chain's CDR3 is CASSLEDTLNTEAFF. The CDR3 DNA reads TGTGCCAGCAGCTTAGAGGACACTTTAAACACTGAAGCTTTCTTT.